A single sample gave rise to the 18 T cell receptor beta chains below, sequenced in a study of CD8 T cells in ankylosing spondylitis. TCRdb itself ran the 5' RACE reads through MiXCR, one entry per CDR3 protein. The data show around 130,000 distinct CDR3 sequences, roughly 15% seen once. General study results and limits: The study identified a TCR beta motif of seven or eight highly homologous variants that appeared characteristic of ankylosing spondylitis blood.

Their specific antigens are unknown. Material for sequencing was blood, either unsorted or a sorted T cell fraction (not recorded which). The receptors were sampled from a male donor with ankylosing spondylitis.

This clonotype was observed a handful of times. This rearrangement joins TRBV5-1 to TRBJ2-3, with D possibly TRBD2 on 5 matching bases. Germline V gene lookup returns CDR1 SGHRS and CDR2 YFSETQ. The CDR3 is 14 residues long. V was shortened by 4 bases and J by 4 bases, with 13 bases between the two germline ends. CDR3 DNA sequence: TGCGCCAGCAGCCGACTCGACGGGGCAGATACGCAGTATTTT. Its translation: CASSRLDGADTQYF.

V is TRBV7-2 and J is TRBJ1-5; unclear D gene. The V gene lost 1 base and the J gene lost 1 base, with 8 bases spanning the gap. Looked up from germline, CDR1 is SGHTA and CDR2 is FQGNSA. CDR3 length: 15 residues. This CDR3 reads CASSLELQSNQPQHF. CDR3 DNA sequence: TGTGCCAGCAGCTTAGAGTTACAGAGCAATCAGCCCCAGCATTTT. Looking up the rest from reference TRBV7-2 and TRBJ1-5 gives the full variable domain: GAGVSQSPSNKVTEKGKDVELRCDPISGHTALYWYRQSLGQGLEFLIYFQGNSAPDKSGLPSDRFSAERTGGSVSTLTIQRTQQEDSAVYLCASSLELQSNQPQHFGDGTRLSIL.

This clonotype was seen more than once but under ten times. V and J are TRBV3-1 and TRBJ1-5; no clear D. This CDR3 comprises 15 residues. CDR1 is LGHDT and CDR2 is YNNKEL in the germline V gene (reference sequence). The V end lost 0 bases, the J end lost 9 bases, and 15 bases lay between the germline ends. The CDR3 nucleotides read TGTGCCAGCAGCCAAGAATTCGACGGCTCGCGGCCCCAGCATTTT. It specifies CASSQEFDGSRPQHF.

This rearrangement joins TRBV7-9 to TRBJ2-7; D gene uncertain. V was pared by 3 bases and J by 1 base, with 4 bases between. CDR1 is SEHNR, CDR2 FQNEAQ, per germline (reference sequence). The CDR3 contains 12 residues. In nucleotides, the CDR3 is TGTGCCAGCAGCTTCATTTCCTACGAGCAGTACTTC. Encoded protein: CASSFISYEQYF.

The V gene is TRBV3-1, the J gene TRBJ2-1, with a tentative D call TRBD2 (7 bases). CDR3 length: 16 residues. Deletions cut 5 bases from V and 2 bases from J, with 16 bases between. Germline CDR1 is LGHDT and CDR2 is YNNKEL (reference sequence). CDR3 nucleotides: TGTGCCAGCAGCTCCTGGGAGGGGGAAACCTACAATGAGCAGTTCTTC. Amino acid sequence: CASSSWEGETYNEQFF.

This clonotype came up many times. The genes are TRBV29-1 and TRBJ1-2; D call uncertain. Looked up from germline, CDR1 is SQVTM and CDR2 is ANQGSEA. V was pared by 3 bases and J by 4 bases, with 3 bases between. This CDR3 region has 10 residues. CDR3 sequence: CSVDTYGYTF. The CDR3 DNA reads as TGCAGCGTTGACACCTATGGCTACACCTTC.

This clonotype occurred once. The chain joins TRBV11-3 to TRBJ2-1, with unresolved D. The CDR3 is made up of 16 amino acids. Germline assignment: CDR1 SGHNT and CDR2 YENEEA. V was shortened by 5 bases and J by 3 bases, with 17 bases between the two germline ends. DNA for the CDR3: TGTGCCAGCAGCCGCTCAGCAGGAGTGGTCTACAATGAGCAGTTCTTC. Amino acids: CASSRSAGVVYNEQFF.

There are many counts of this clonotype. CDR3 in DNA: TGCAGCGCCCTTGGCAGTAAAGCCTACGAGCAGTACTTC. Protein product: CSALGSKAYEQYF. This chain connects TRBV29-1 to TRBJ2-7; no reliable D call. The germline V and J ends were trimmed by 7 bases and 2 bases, with 15 bases remaining between them. The CDR3 has 13 residues. Germline values: CDR1 SQVTM, CDR2 ANQGSEA.

Comments on this clonotype: Germline and junction disagree at one end, which may indicate a read error. V gene TRBV7-9 combines with J gene TRBJ2-7; tentative D call: TRBD1 (5 bases). The CDR3 sequence is 13 residues long. Germline assignment: CDR1 SEHNR and CDR2 FQNEAQ (reference sequence). The CDR3: CASSAGSSCEQYF. DNA for the CDR3: TGTGCCAGCAGCGCAGGGTCCTCCTGCGAGCAGTACTTC.

A word on this clonotype: One junction end does not reproduce the germline sequence, and a read error may be involved. The CDR3 here is CASAGQAVSGANVLTF. The CDR3 coding sequence is TGTGCCAGCGCCGGACAAGCAGTTTCTGGGGCGAACGTCCTGACTTTC. V is TRBV9 and J is TRBJ2-6, with D possibly TRBD1 on 5 matching bases. The length of the CDR3 is 16 residues. The germline CDR1 and CDR2 sequences are SGDLS and YYNGEE.

The chain couples TRBV6-1 to TRBJ2-1, with 9 bases that match TRBD1. V shed 7 bases, J shed 8 bases, and the junction held 9 bases outside the gene matches. Looked up from germline, CDR1 is MNHNS and CDR2 is SASEGT. The CDR3 sequence is 14 residues long. CDR3 nucleotide sequence: TGTGCCAGCACCGGACAGGGGATAGGCGATGAGCAGTTCTTC. Translated, it gives CASTGQGIGDEQFF.

This clonotype was observed many times. The rearrangement links TRBV12-3 or TRBV12-4 to TRBJ2-5; D call uncertain. Trimming pared 2 bases from V and 4 bases from J, leaving 11 bases between. The CDR3 is 14 amino acids. CDR3 amino acids: CASSLPDLGETQYF. The CDR3 DNA reads TGTGCCAGCAGTTTACCCGACTTGGGAGAGACCCAGTACTTC.

This chain links TRBV29-1 with TRBJ2-1, with a weak D call TRBD1 (5 bases). Germline V gene lookup returns CDR1 SQVTM and CDR2 ANQGSEA. V lost 7 bases and J 7 bases, leaving 20 bases between the germline ends. CDR3 length: 14 residues. CDR3 in amino acids: CSAPSRALSNEQFF. The CDR3 bases are TGCAGCGCCCCAAGCAGGGCCTTATCAAATGAGCAGTTCTTC.

V gene TRBV7-2 combines with J gene TRBJ2-1; 11 bases map to TRBD2. V shed 8 bases, J shed 4 bases, and the junction held 7 bases outside the gene matches. The CDR3 length is 15 residues. The germline CDR1 and CDR2 sequences are SGHTA and FQGNSA. This CDR3 reads CASREPSGRYNEQFF. The CDR3 nucleotides read TGTGCCAGCCGAGAACCTAGCGGGAGGTACAATGAGCAGTTCTTC.

The rearrangement uses TRBV15 and TRBJ1-1; tentative D call: TRBD1 (6 bases). The V end lost 5 bases, the J end lost 1 base, and 8 bases lay between the germline ends. The CDR3 extends over 13 amino acids. Per the germline V gene, CDR1 is LNHNV and CDR2 is YYDKDF (reference sequence). The CDR3 is CATSPGANTEAFF. The CDR3, as DNA: TGTGCCACCAGCCCGGGGGCGAACACTGAAGCTTTCTTT.

This clonotype was seen repeatedly, ten times or more. The V call is TRBV5-6, the J call TRBJ2-7; possibly TRBD1 for D (5 bases). The CDR3 covers 15 residues. Germline V gene sequence: CDR1 SGHDT, CDR2 YYEEEE. The V end was cut by 0 bases, the J end by 5 bases, with 15 bases between. The CDR3 loop reads CASSLVPGSLNEQYF. CDR3 DNA: TGTGCCAGCAGCTTGGTTCCAGGGTCACTAAACGAGCAGTACTTC.

This clonotype was detected a few times. The CDR3 DNA sequence: TGCGCCAGCAGCCAAGATCCTACCACAGATACGCAGTATTTT. It codes for CASSQDPTTDTQYF. The chain joins TRBV4-1 to TRBJ2-3; unclear D gene. The CDR3 length is 14 residues. Germline CDR1 and CDR2: MGHRA and YSYEKL. V was cut by 0 bases and J by 2 bases, with 6 bases left in between.

This chain joins TRBV14 and TRBJ2-2; 8 nucleotides match TRBD1. Germline V gene data show CDR1 as SGHDN and CDR2 as FVKESK. With 4 bases clipped from V and 7 bases from J, the junction kept 8 bases outside the gene matches. The CDR3 runs 15 residues. Written as DNA, the CDR3 is TGTGCCAGCAGCCGGACAGGGAGCCTAGGCGGGGAGCTGTTTTTT. It is translated as CASSRTGSLGGELFF.